This T cell receptor (beta chain) was observed in a study of T cells after posttransplantation cyclophosphamide. Study-level points and caveats: TRB clonality was highly associated with recipient CMV seropositivity and reactivation. TRB overlap between skin or GI tissue T cells and blood was limited.

Controls had myeloablative marrow grafts with methotrexate and calcineurin inhibitor, sampled at 1 year. The V gene end was trimmed by 4 bases and the J gene end by 4 bases; junction bases not matched to a gene: 11. In germline, CDR1 is SGDLS, CDR2 YYNGEE. The CDR3 has 16 amino acids. Here immunoSEQ multiplex PCR was the method, and the copy in TCRdb shows in-frame clones only, minus some. The sample has roughly 14,000 clones, roughly 80% seen once. A word on this clone: The antigen remains undetermined.

The input for sequencing was PBMCs, taken more than 350 days after allogeneic stem cell transplant with calcineurin inhibitor and methotrexate. This TCR was sampled from a male patient aged 18 to 29 who received an allogeneic stem cell transplant from a related donor, was CMV-positive, and had no GVHD. Some of the T cells might come from the graft donor. The chain employs TRBV9 and TRBJ2-3, with 8 bases fitting TRBD2. CDR3 sequence (DNA): TGTGCCAGCAGCCCCGCCCTTGCGGGAGGAGCAGATACGCAGTATTTT. Translating gives CASSPALAGGADTQYF.